The present T cell receptor (beta chain) was sequenced within a study of shared clonotypes between healthy human individuals. Across the study: Researchers drew samples from a couple of women and three men aged 18 to 49. Donors had three CD4 naive, three CD4 memory, two CD8 naive and one CD8 memory plate apiece. Whole-study results and caveats: Clonotype sharing across a few donors was observed for about 5.2% of naive CD4 clonotypes.

J was trimmed by 9 bases and V by 8 bases; bases with no gene match: 17. The CDR3 has 15 amino acids. Germline V CDR1 and CDR2: LNHDA, SQIVND (reference sequence). About this clone: Its antigen remains unidentified.

Sequenced by immunoSEQ multiplex PCR; TCRdb stores in-frame clones only, minus some. The sample has over a million clones; 70% to 80% are singletons. From CD4+ cells came CD45RA+ naive and CD45RA-negative memory subsets. Sequenced material: memory CD4+ T cells from PBMCs. The subset here: CD45RA-negative fraction. The source of this sequence is a man in his late teens or twenties in good health. Some clones in this sample may be carry-over from other donors' samples. The chain carries TRBV19 and TRBJ1-1, with 8 bases identical to TRBD1. The CDR3 here is CASHTLYRDRLQAFF. In nucleotides, the CDR3 is TGTGCCAGTCATACTTTATACCGGGACAGGCTCCAAGCTTTCTTT.